This TCR beta chain emerged from a study of siplizumab effects on memory and regulatory T cells. Assay: immunoSEQ multiplex PCR; the TCRdb copy retains only in-frame clones and omits some. The table has about 110,000 clones, about nine tenths seen once; the top ten hold 1.3%. The study's findings and limits: Versus roughly 27% in controls, the mappable alloreactive CD4+ clones averaged about 74% Treg-derived with siplizumab. Naive T cells looked more diverse than memory cells and looked like major alloresponse contributors.

Trimming stripped 5 bases from V and 5 bases from J, with 15 bases between. The length of the CDR3 is 13 residues. Germline CDR1 reads SQVTM; CDR2 reads ANQGSEA. A word on this clone: Its cognate antigen is unknown.

This clonotype originated in a human donor in good health. J is TRBJ1-1 and V is TRBV29-1; maybe TRBD1 (5 bases). Sequencing input: CD4+ T cells sorted from blood. CDR3: CSVRQWRETEAFF. The CDR3 region has the DNA TGCAGCGTTCGACAGTGGAGAGAAACTGAAGCTTTCTTT.